This T cell receptor (beta chain) was obtained from a study of CD8+ T cells in alopecia areata (dated by TCRdb to about 2018). About the investigation overall: In both human patients and the C3H/HeJ mouse model, the study applied high-throughput TCRbeta sequencing to look at T cell clonal expansion in alopecia areata. Scalp tissue and sorted CD4+ and CD8+ peripheral blood T cells from patchy and totalis/universalis alopecia areata patients and from healthy controls were covered by human TCRbeta sequencing. Clonality in the scalp was compared among normal scalp (n=4), patchy alopecia areata scalp (n=8), and alopecia totalis/universalis scalp (n=8). RNA was extracted with the PAXgene miRNA kit for fixed scalp, the miRNeasy kit for PBMCs, and the RNeasy kit for mouse skin. TCRbeta CDR3 regions were amplified by immunoSEQ multiplex PCR using 35 Vbeta forward and 13 Jbeta reverse primers.

Comment on this clone: The antigen this receptor binds is unknown. It has no much larger one-base neighbor in the sample; base qualities were not kept.

PBMCs were isolated by density centrifugation and stained for CD3, CD4 and CD8, after which CD4+ and CD8+ T cells were sorted on a FACSAria. Scalp biopsies and blood samples were obtained from unaffected controls. Overall study results and their limits: Lesional scalp, especially in alopecia totalis/universalis, showed higher clonality and more expanded CD8+ clones than normal scalp, suggesting antigenic drive. Shared TCR sequences between patients were less evident than in mice, which may be partly attributable to HLA diversity in the patient population. Resident alphabeta T cells in normal human skin are also sequenced, complicating scalp TCR repertoire analysis, unlike mouse skin dominated by gammadelta T cells.

Library preparation used the immunoSEQ multiplex PCR assay. RNA was extracted from all samples and reverse transcribed into cDNA as template for TCR sequencing. SuperScript III was used for first-strand cDNA synthesis, primed with a 2:1 mix of oligo-dT and random hexamers. A synthetic immune receptor repertoire was used to measure amplification bias, and any remaining bias was corrected computationally. On the authors' methods: Raw reads were preprocessed to remove errors, and CDR3 was defined by IMGT conventions from the conserved cysteine to phenylalanine. Clonality was calculated as 1 minus Shannon entropy normalized by log2 of the number of productive unique TCRs. CD4 or CD8 identity of scalp clones was inferred by cross-referencing scalp TCRbeta sequences with sorted blood CD4 and CD8 repertoires. TCRdb's version of the immuneACCESS table is confined to in-frame rearrangements and falls short of the full clone set. An unresolved V gene accounts for under half of the shortfall where checked; the remainder is of unknown origin. That table furnishes V, J and clone size, whereas the DNA furnished D and trimming. The sample yields 150,000 or so clones; around 57% were counted once. The top ten constitute about 4.9% of the sample.

Ends trimmed: V by 5 bases, J by 0 bases; bases unmatched to a gene: 1. The germline V gene (reference sequence) supplies CDR1 SEHNR and CDR2 FQNEAQ. The CDR3 numbers 13 residues from cysteine through phenylalanine. Only CDR3 DNA remains: 39 bases, in frame from the first base. This clonotype originated in a human donor in good health. The sample comprised CD4+ T cells sorted from blood. In this chain, TRBV7-9 is recombined with TRBJ2-7; 7 bases in the middle match TRBD2. The CDR3 region: CASSRGSSYEQYF. The nucleotides read TGTGCCAGCAGCCGCGGGAGCTCCTACGAGCAGTACTTC.